The clone carrying this T cell receptor beta chain has only a few counts. What it binds is unknown. In germline, CDR1 is MNHEY, CDR2 SMNVEV (reference sequence). The CDR3 runs to 13 residues. Trimming took off 5 bases at V and 8 bases at J, with 14 bases between the two ends. These data come from a study of a mutant IDH1 vaccine in newly diagnosed glioma. At the level of the study: Vaccines were begun 4-6 weeks after radiotherapy alone, or with temozolomide cycles. Study-wide points: The vaccine induced immune responses, and these occurred in about 95% of patients.

The table came from immunoSEQ multiplex PCR; TCRdb's copy has only in-frame clones and leaves some out. The data hold 30,000 to 40,000 clones, with roughly 76% observed a single time. The time point is: week 23, last vaccination. One vaccine dose held 300 ug of mutant IDH1 20-mer peptide and came with topical imiquimod. This specimen was PBMCs, taken from a glioma patient whose treatment included an IDH1 peptide vaccine. This receptor was taken from a middle-aged man with glioma. The genes are TRBV27 and TRBJ2-3; D is unresolved. CDR3 sequence reads: CASSPSIGFTQYF. DNA for the CDR3: TGTGCCAGCAGTCCTTCTATAGGGTTTACGCAGTATTTT.